This T cell receptor (beta chain) came from a study of blood T cells in healthy people across ages. Study as a whole: For every two T cells, template switching captured about one barcoded beta molecule.

V shed 5 bases and J 5 bases; nucleotides not matched to a gene: 16. Per germline, CDR1 SGHVS and CDR2 FQNEAQ. The CDR3 is 17 amino acids. Alongside a J-beta primer mix, a sample-barcoded 5' primer served in a second PCR lasting about 6 to 12 cycles. TCRdb re-called the 5' RACE reads through MiXCR, storing one row per CDR3 protein. Among approximately 810,000 distinct CDR3 sequences listed, under 30% were seen once. J is TRBJ2-3 and V is TRBV7-8; 7 nucleotides match TRBD2. This receptor was identified in a woman older than 75 in good health. The sample comprised blood. The CDR3 DNA follows: TGTGCCAGCAGCCCTTCGTTGGGGGGGAGATATAGAGATACGCAGTATTTT. This codes for CASSPSLGGRYRDTQYF. The full variable domain, completed using reference TRBV7-8 and TRBJ2-3, is GAGVSQSPRYKVAKRGQDVALRCDPISGHVSLFWYQQALGQGPEFLTYFQNEAQLDKSGLPSDRFFAERPEGSVSTLKIQRTQQEDSAVYLCASSPSLGGRYRDTQYFGPGTRLTVL.